The 7 T cell receptor beta chains given below trace back to one sample, sequenced in a study of blood T cells in healthy people across ages. Sample-barcoded 5' priming and a J-beta primer mix drove a second PCR of about 6 to 12 cycles. One entry per CDR3 protein results from TCRdb running MiXCR on the 5' RACE reads. The table lists over a million distinct CDR3 sequences, roughly 40% of them singletons. The source material was blood. The receptors come from a woman aged 18-30 years in good health.

This clonotype was counted many times. This chain joins TRBV4-1 and TRBJ2-7; a weak D match, TRBD1 (6 bases). CDR3 size: 14 residues. Germline V gene data show CDR1 as MGHRA and CDR2 as YSYEKL. The V end was cut by 0 bases, the J end by 3 bases, with 9 bases between. Here the CDR3 reads CASSQDRGIYEQYF. The CDR3 bases are TGCGCCAGCAGCCAAGACAGGGGAATCTACGAGCAGTACTTC.

The sample holds a few counts of this clonotype. This CDR3 is CASSQVGTGLLQDIQYF. In DNA form, the CDR3 reads TGTGCCAGCAGCCAAGTGGGTACGGGCCTACTCCAGGACATTCAGTACTTC. The chain links TRBV3-1 to TRBJ2-4; D gene uncertain. The germline V gene has CDR1 LGHDT and CDR2 YNNKEL (reference sequence). The CDR3 covers 17 residues. Trimming stripped 1 base from V and 8 bases from J, with 21 bases between.

CDR3 bases: TGTGCCAGCAGCCTCAGACAGACGGGTAGCACAGATACGCAGTATTTT. Its protein is CASSLRQTGSTDTQYF. J is TRBJ2-3 and V is TRBV11-2; the D gene is possibly TRBD1 (5 bases). Trimming took 5 bases from V and 0 from J, leaving 15 bases between them. The CDR3 is 16 residues long. Germline V gives CDR1 SGHAT, CDR2 FQNNGV.

J is TRBJ1-1 and V is TRBV6-1; a weak D match, TRBD1 (5 bases). The CDR3 length is 15 residues. Between the trimmed V and J ends, which lost 2 bases and 1 base, there was a span of 11 bases. Looked up from germline, CDR1 is MNHNS and CDR2 is SASEGT. CDR3 in amino acids: CASSEFGDSNTEAFF. The CDR3 DNA sequence: TGTGCCAGCAGTGAATTCGGGGACTCGAACACTGAAGCTTTCTTT.

The V and J genes are TRBV29-1 and TRBJ1-1; 10 bases line up with TRBD1. J lost 0 bases, V lost 5 bases, and 12 bases had no gene match. Per germline, CDR1 SQVTM and CDR2 ANQGSEA. The CDR3 totals 17 residues. CDR3 region: CSVYPDRGLLMNTEAFF. The CDR3 bases are TGCAGCGTTTACCCAGACAGGGGGCTCCTTATGAACACTGAAGCTTTCTTT.

This clonotype was recorded many times. The chain couples TRBV4-2 to TRBJ1-1; D call uncertain. V was trimmed by 0 bases and J by 3 bases, leaving 8 bases between them. Germline-derived CDR1 and CDR2 are LGHNA and YNFKEQ. The length of the CDR3 is 14 residues. This CDR3 is CASSQDPVYTEAFF. CDR3 sequence (DNA): TGTGCCAGCAGCCAAGATCCAGTCTACACTGAAGCTTTCTTT.

The table lists this clonotype with a few counts. The V and J genes are TRBV7-9 and TRBJ2-7; 12 bases are shared with TRBD2. Losses at the gene ends were 4 bases for V and 5 bases for J; bases not matched to a gene: 3. Germline V lookup: CDR1 SEHNR, CDR2 FQNEAQ (reference sequence). The CDR3 length is 14 residues. This CDR3 reads CASSSSGRVDEQYF. The CDR3 bases are TGTGCCAGCAGCTCTAGCGGGAGGGTGGACGAGCAGTACTTC.